A single sample is the source of the 19 T cell receptor beta chains below, sequenced in a study of T cells in localized non-small cell lung cancer. The repertoire was sequenced with immunoSEQ multiplex PCR; TCRdb's copy has only in-frame clones and lacks some. Among roughly 4,500 clones listed, roughly 21% were seen once. The specimen was lung tumor tissue, collected before any cancer treatment. The receptor source for this set is an older female donor with stage I lung adenocarcinoma.

The CDR3 DNA reads TGTGCCAGTAGTATTGTAGGGGACAGAGGTTCACCCCTCCACTTT. This gives the protein CASSIVGDRGSPLHF. The genes are TRBV19 and TRBJ1-6; TRBD1 matches at 7 bases. CDR3 size: 15 residues. Germline trimming cut 3 bases from V and 9 bases from J; bases unmatched to any gene: 8. Germline CDR1 is LNHDA and CDR2 is SQIVND (reference sequence).

The chain employs TRBV5-1 and TRBJ1-1; TRBD1 matches at 7 bases. Germline V gene lookup returns CDR1 SGHRS and CDR2 YFSETQ. This CDR3 comprises 14 residues. V shed 0 bases, J shed 3 bases, and the junction held 2 bases outside the gene matches. The CDR3 nucleotides are TGCGCCAGCAGCTTGGACAGGGGACACACTGAAGCTTTCTTT. Translation gives CASSLDRGHTEAFF.

V usage is TRBV18 and J usage is TRBJ2-2; a weak D match, TRBD1 (5 bases). Germline CDR1 and CDR2: KGHSH and LQKENI. This CDR3 has 13 residues. V was trimmed by 5 bases and J by 2 bases, leaving 6 bases between them. Here the CDR3 reads CASSTGNTGELFF. In nucleotides, the CDR3 is TGTGCCAGCTCAACAGGAAACACCGGGGAGCTGTTTTTT.

The CDR3 nucleotides are TGTGCCAGCAGACAGGGTGTGGGGATCAACTATGGCTACACCTTC. This sequence encodes CASRQGVGINYGYTF. V is TRBV28 and J is TRBJ1-2, with a tentative D call TRBD1 (6 bases). The V end lost 6 bases, the J end lost 2 bases, and 16 bases lay between the germline ends. Germline-derived CDR1 and CDR2 are MDHEN and SYDVKM. This CDR3 is built from 15 residues.

By sample share, this clone is medium-sized (0.01 to 0.1%). The V and J genes are TRBV11-3 and TRBJ2-1; 10 bases are a match to TRBD2. Trimming cost V 2 bases and J 4 bases; bases outside gene matches: 5. This CDR3 spans 16 amino acids. Germline V CDR1 and CDR2: SGHNT, YENEEA. The CDR3 protein is CASSLTIAGGYNEQFF. The CDR3 DNA sequence: TGTGCCAGCAGCTTAACAATAGCGGGGGGTTACAATGAGCAGTTCTTC.

This clone appeared a few times. The J gene is TRBJ1-4, the V gene TRBV11-3, with D possibly matching TRBD1 (5 bases). The CDR3 spans 15 residues. CDR1 is SGHNT, CDR2 YENEEA, per germline. Trimming pared 2 bases from V and 6 bases from J, leaving 13 bases between. The CDR3: CASSLSLTVYEKLFF. The DNA for the CDR3 is TGTGCCAGCAGCTTAAGTTTGACAGTATATGAAAAACTGTTTTTT. Looking up the rest from reference TRBV11-3 and TRBJ1-4 gives the full variable domain: EAGVVQSPRYKIIEKKQPVAFWCNPISGHNTLYWYLQNLGQGPELLIRYENEEAVDDSQLPKDRFSAERLKGVDSTLKIQPAELGDSAVYLCASSLSLTVYEKLFFGSGTQLSVL.

This clone turned up a few times. CDR3 DNA: TGTGCCACAAGCGCAGGGAACACTGAAGCTTTCTTT. It encodes CATSAGNTEAFF. The rearrangement links TRBV6-8 to TRBJ1-1; D remains unclear. The V gene lost 10 bases and the J gene lost 1 base, with 10 bases spanning the gap. There are 12 residues in the CDR3. Germline V CDR1 and CDR2: MNHGY, SAAAGT.

The chain employs TRBV6-8 and TRBJ1-1; D gene ambiguous. The V gene's germline CDR1 is MNHGY and CDR2 SAAAGT. V gave up 5 bases and J gave up 1 base, with 11 bases separating them. The CDR3 is 14 amino acids. This CDR3 reads CASSLGRRNTEAFF. CDR3 nucleotides: TGTGCCAGCAGTCTTGGACGGAGGAACACTGAAGCTTTCTTT.

This clone is medium-sized in the sample. Here the CDR3 DNA reads TGTGCCAGCAGTTACGGGCGTAGCTCCTACAATGAGCAGTTCTTC. This gives the protein CASSYGRSSYNEQFF. The chain links TRBV6-8 to TRBJ2-1; D call uncertain. The CDR3 runs to 15 residues. The ends were cut back, 2 bases at V and 0 bases at J, with 8 bases in the middle. The germline V gene encodes CDR1 MNHGY and CDR2 SAAAGT.

The chain links TRBV7-4 to TRBJ2-1, with D perhaps TRBD2 (5 bases). Germline-derived CDR1 and CDR2 are SGHVT and SQSDAQ. V was shortened by 5 bases and J by 10 bases, with 15 bases between the two germline ends. The CDR3 sequence is 13 residues long. The CDR3 DNA reads TGTGCCAGCAGCGCATCGGTGGGCGGGGAGCAGTTCTTC. It specifies CASSASVGGEQFF.

Only a few counts were recorded for this clone. The CDR3: CASSSRTNQPQHF. The CDR3 nucleotides read TGCGCCAGCAGCTCGAGGACTAATCAGCCCCAGCATTTT. The gene calls are TRBV23-1 and TRBJ1-5, with D unresolved. TRBV23-1 is assigned to the ORF class and has an uncertain function. Between the trimmed V and J ends, which lost 6 bases and 4 bases, there was a span of 10 bases. This CDR3 has 13 amino acids.

This clone was seen only a few times. The gene calls are TRBV6-8 and TRBJ1-2; tentative D call: TRBD1 (5 bases). The CDR3 is made up of 13 amino acids. V lost 11 bases and J lost 7, with 20 bases in between. CDR1 is MNHGY, CDR2 SAAAGT, per germline. The CDR3 DNA is TGTGCCGGTTCTTCTGGGGCGCGATCTGGCTACACCTTC. Its protein product is CAGSSGARSGYTF.

J is TRBJ2-3 and V is TRBV12-5; weak D call: TRBD1 (5 bases). Germline V lookup: CDR1 LGHNT, CDR2 FRNRAP. This CDR3 region has 16 residues. The CDR3 nucleotides are TGTGCCAGCAACGGCCGTAGAACAGGCCAGTCAGATACGCAGTATTTT. It is translated as CASNGRRTGQSDTQYF.

The rearrangement joins TRBV11-3 to TRBJ1-6, with no clear D. This CDR3 is 16 amino acids long. Trimming left V 5 bases short and J 0 bases short, with 11 bases between. CDR1 and CDR2 from the germline V gene are SGHNT and YENEEA. Written as DNA, the CDR3 is TGTGCCAGCAGCCCGTTGCGGAGCTCCTATAATTCACCCCTCCACTTT. It translates to CASSPLRSSYNSPLHF.

This clone was recorded at least ten times. The CDR3 region has the DNA TGTGCCAGCAGCCAAGGGGGCCGACTAGCGACCTACAATGAGCAGTTCTTC. Translated, it gives CASSQGGRLATYNEQFF. This chain connects TRBV11-3 to TRBJ2-1, with TRBD2 as a possible D gene (8 bases). Germline loops: CDR1 SGHNT, CDR2 YENEEA. Trimming cost V 5 bases and J 2 bases, with 19 bases left between them. The length of the CDR3 is 17 residues.

This clone was picked up a small number of times. The V call is TRBV7-6, the J call TRBJ1-2; 8 positions match TRBD1. V gave up 5 bases and J gave up 6 bases; unmatched junction bases: 8. CDR3 size: 14 residues. Germline V lookup: CDR1 SGHVS, CDR2 FNYEAQ. The CDR3 sequence is CASSKGQGGNGYTF. DNA of the CDR3: TGTGCCAGCAGCAAAGGACAGGGAGGAAATGGCTACACCTTC.

V and J are TRBV9 and TRBJ2-6, with D unresolved. The CDR3 covers 15 residues. The V gene lost 0 bases and the J gene lost 0 bases, with 4 bases spanning the gap. Germline V CDR1 and CDR2: SGDLS, YYNGEE. In DNA, the CDR3 is TGTGCCAGCAGCGTAGGGGCCTCTGGGGCCAACGTCCTGACTTTC. Its translation: CASSVGASGANVLTF.

CDR3 nucleotide sequence: TGTGCCAGCACGGATTATGGGGACATTCAGTACTTC. This sequence encodes CASTDYGDIQYF. The chain links TRBV9 to TRBJ2-4; unclear D gene. The CDR3 sequence is 12 residues long. The V gene lost 6 bases and the J gene lost 8 bases, with 12 bases spanning the gap. Looked up from germline, CDR1 is SGDLS and CDR2 is YYNGEE.

By sample fraction, this clone is large. This chain uses TRBV11-3 with TRBJ2-7; 9 bases agree with TRBD1. V gave up 5 bases and J gave up 7 bases; unmatched junction bases: 15. The germline V gene has CDR1 SGHNT and CDR2 YENEEA. This CDR3 spans 16 amino acids. CDR3 bases: TGTGCCAGCAGCGTATCCCCACCGGGACAGGGCCAGGAGCAGTACTTC. It translates to CASSVSPPGQGQEQYF.